This section outlines one T cell receptor beta chain sequence together with its context. Its antigen is currently unknown. This entry belongs to a study of OX40 agonist ivuxolimab in advanced cancers. Whole-study results and caveats: Researchers report that CD8+ T cells had, on average, more expanded clones than CD4+. Researchers did not determine the expanded peripheral T cells' antigen specificity.

Repertoires were generated with immunoSEQ multiplex PCR, while TCRdb's copy carries only in-frame clones and drops some. The top ten clones hold approximately 0.72% of a sample with 78,000 or so clones, 86% of them seen once. Germline V gene data show CDR1 as SGHDT and CDR2 as YYEEEE. This CDR3 contains 15 residues. V was pared by 0 bases and J by 10 bases, with 10 bases of the junction left unmatched. The sequenced sample was CD4+ or CD8+ T cells sorted from blood, obtained in a trial of the OX40 agonist ivuxolimab. This TCR came from an adult with an advanced solid tumor such as melanoma, head and neck, liver or kidney cancer. The chain employs TRBV5-6 and TRBJ2-1; 7 bases are a match to TRBD2. The CDR3 DNA sequence: TGTGCCAGCAGCTTGGGTCCGGGGGGTTGGAACGAGCAGTTCTTC. Its translation is CASSLGPGGWNEQFF.